This T cell receptor (beta chain) was identified during a study of T cell responses to AZD1222 COVID-19 vaccine. Generated by immunoSEQ multiplex PCR, the TCRdb table keeps only in-frame clones and is missing some. The table records just over 150,000 clones, about 85% of them present only once. Broader study findings: White British people made up most donors, females outnumbered males, and clonal diversity was possibly underestimated. At 160-218 and 743-854, vaccine-associated CD4 TCRs were dominant, and they spanned spike. The study found Spike-specific TCR breadth and depth rose after two AZD1222 doses.

Of note for this clone: Its antigen remains unidentified.

The V and J ends lost 8 bases and 0 bases respectively, with 13 bases between them. Germline V gene lookup returns CDR1 MDHEN and CDR2 SYDVKM. This CDR3 is built from 15 residues. The sequence came from an adult who had recovered from COVID-19. V gene TRBV28 combines with J gene TRBJ2-2, with D tentatively TRBD2 (6 bases). Sequences were derived from peripheral blood, sampled after recovery from COVID-19. CDR3 sequence: CASFGGRTNTGELFF. The DNA of the CDR3 is TGTGCCAGCTTTGGGGGGAGAACGAACACCGGGGAGCTGTTTTTT.